Below, 9 T cell receptor beta chains from the same sample are listed, as sequenced in a study of blood T cells in healthy people across ages. Then a second PCR, running about 6 to 12 cycles, was carried out with a sample-barcoded 5' primer and a J-beta primer mix. Each CDR3 protein gets one entry after TCRdb re-called the 5' RACE reads with MiXCR. The repertoire has fewer than 1.5 million distinct CDR3 sequences, 42% of them found once; the top ten carry roughly 7.7%. Input material: blood. These receptors were collected from a woman aged 18 to 35 in good health.

The rearrangement joins TRBV7-9 to TRBJ2-7; D uncertain. Germline V lookup: CDR1 SEHNR, CDR2 FQNEAQ (reference sequence). Trimming left V 5 bases short and J 2 bases short, with 7 bases between. The CDR3 is 12 amino acids. The CDR3 here is CASSKYPYEQYF. In DNA, the CDR3 is TGTGCCAGCAGCAAGTATCCCTACGAGCAGTACTTC. Looking up the rest from reference TRBV7-9 and TRBJ2-7 gives the full variable domain: DTGVSQNPRHKITKRGQNVTFRCDPISEHNRLYWYRQTLGQGPEFLTYFQNEAQLEKSRLLSDRFSAERPKGSFSTLEIQRTEQGDSAMYLCASSKYPYEQYFGPGTRLTVT.

The rearrangement links TRBV9 to TRBJ2-5, with 16 bases identical to TRBD2. Germline V CDR1 and CDR2: SGDLS, YYNGEE. The trim removed 3 bases at V and 11 bases at J, leaving 13 bases unmatched. The CDR3 loop spans 17 amino acids. CDR3 coding DNA: TGTGCCAGCAGCGCTCCGGGACTAGCGGGGGGGAACAATGAGCAGTACTTC. Translating it yields CASSAPGLAGGNNEQYF.

The chain carries TRBV15 and TRBJ2-6; tentative D call: TRBD2 (5 bases). Between the trimmed V and J ends, which lost 1 base and 0 bases, there was a span of 7 bases. CDR3 length: 16 residues. Germline lookup yields CDR1 LNHNV and CDR2 YYDKDF (reference sequence). The DNA for the CDR3 is TGTGCCACCAGCAGAGGAGGGATCTCTGGGGCCAACGTCCTGACTTTC. Protein product: CATSRGGISGANVLTF.

The rearrangement links TRBV18 to TRBJ1-1, with TRBD1 matching 10 bases. CDR1 and CDR2 (germline): KGHSH, LQKENI. This CDR3 has 16 amino acids. V shed 2 bases and J 7 bases; nucleotides not matched to a gene: 10. CDR3 region: CASSPLSGDRGFEAFF. CDR3 bases: TGTGCCAGCTCACCATTGTCAGGGGACAGGGGATTTGAAGCTTTCTTT.

The chain links TRBV6-5 to TRBJ2-3, with unresolved D. V was pared by 0 bases and J by 0 bases, with 7 bases between. This CDR3 spans 15 amino acids. Germline assignment: CDR1 MNHEY and CDR2 SVGAGI. The CDR3 nucleotides are TGTGCCAGCAGTTACTCGCCGACTAGCACAGATACGCAGTATTTT. Translated, it gives CASSYSPTSTDTQYF.

The CDR3 nucleotides are TGTGCCAGCAGTTTATTCCCTAGCGGGAGGGCGACAGATACGCAGTATTTT. Translated, it gives CASSLFPSGRATDTQYF. The chain is built from TRBV27 and TRBJ2-3; 12 positions match TRBD2. The CDR3 is 17 amino acids. After removal of 1 base from V and 3 bases from J, the junction contained 5 bases not matched to a gene. In germline, CDR1 is MNHEY, CDR2 SMNVEV (reference sequence).

Only a few counts were recorded for this clonotype. The rearrangement links TRBV6-5 to TRBJ2-7, with a possible D match to TRBD1 (5 bases). The V end was cut by 2 bases, the J end by 2 bases, with 13 bases between. Germline lookup yields CDR1 MNHEY and CDR2 SVGAGI. The CDR3 spans 15 residues. The CDR3 nucleotides read TGTGCCAGCAGTTACAACAGGTGGGGTCCCTACGAGCAGTACTTC. As protein: CASSYNRWGPYEQYF.

The V call is TRBV5-1, the J call TRBJ2-7, with 9 bases matching TRBD2. Trimming at V came to 0 bases and at J to 3 bases, leaving 19 bases not matched to a gene. Germline lookup yields CDR1 SGHRS and CDR2 YFSETQ. The CDR3 runs to 20 residues. The CDR3 loop is CASSLASKTSGTQGGYEQYF. Here the CDR3 DNA reads TGCGCCAGCAGCTTGGCCTCGAAGACTAGCGGCACTCAGGGGGGCTACGAGCAGTACTTC.

This clonotype was detected only a few times. The chain combines TRBV7-9 with TRBJ1-2, with a weak D call TRBD1 (6 bases). CDR1 and CDR2 from the germline V gene are SEHNR and FQNEAQ (reference sequence). Trimming pared 5 bases from V and 4 bases from J, leaving 14 bases between. This CDR3 comprises 14 residues. The CDR3 bases are TGTGCCAGCAGCCACGCAGGGGATGCCTATGGCTACACCTTC. As protein: CASSHAGDAYGYTF.